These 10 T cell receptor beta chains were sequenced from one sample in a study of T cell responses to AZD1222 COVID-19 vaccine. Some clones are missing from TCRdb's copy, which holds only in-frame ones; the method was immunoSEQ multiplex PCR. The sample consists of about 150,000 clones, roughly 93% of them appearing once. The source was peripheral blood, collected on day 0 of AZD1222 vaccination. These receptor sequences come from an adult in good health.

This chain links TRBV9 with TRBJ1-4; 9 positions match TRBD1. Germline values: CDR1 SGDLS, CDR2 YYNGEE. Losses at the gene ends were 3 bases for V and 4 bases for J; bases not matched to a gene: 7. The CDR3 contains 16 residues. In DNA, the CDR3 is TGTGCCAGCAGCGCCCACGGGACAGGGCTTAATGAAAAACTGTTTTTT. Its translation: CASSAHGTGLNEKLFF.

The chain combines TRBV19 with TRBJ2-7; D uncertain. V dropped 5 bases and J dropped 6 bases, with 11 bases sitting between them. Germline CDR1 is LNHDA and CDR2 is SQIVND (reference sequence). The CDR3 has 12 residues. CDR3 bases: TGTGCCAGTAGTGGACCATTGGGCGAGCAGTACTTC. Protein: CASSGPLGEQYF. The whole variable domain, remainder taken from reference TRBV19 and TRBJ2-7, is DGGITQSPKYLFRKEGQNVTLSCEQNLNHDAMYWYRQDPGQGLRLIYYSQIVNDFQKGDIAEGYSVSREKKESFPLTVTSAQKNPTAFYLCASSGPLGEQYFGPGTRLTVT.

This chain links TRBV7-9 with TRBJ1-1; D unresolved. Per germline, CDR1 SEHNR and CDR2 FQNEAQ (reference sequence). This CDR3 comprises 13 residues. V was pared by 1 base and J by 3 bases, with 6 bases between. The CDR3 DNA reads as TGTGCCAGCAGCTTAGGAGTCGACACTGAAGCTTTCTTT. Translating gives CASSLGVDTEAFF.

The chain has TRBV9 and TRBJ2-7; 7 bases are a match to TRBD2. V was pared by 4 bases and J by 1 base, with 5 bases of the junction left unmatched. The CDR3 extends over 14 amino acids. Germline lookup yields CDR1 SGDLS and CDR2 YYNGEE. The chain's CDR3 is CASSPSGGSYEQYF. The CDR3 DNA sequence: TGTGCCAGCAGCCCCTCGGGAGGTTCCTACGAGCAGTACTTC.

This chain's CDR3 is CASSPHVGKANYGYTF. The CDR3 DNA follows: TGTGCCAGCAGCCCCCATGTGGGGAAAGCTAACTATGGCTACACCTTC. The V call is TRBV7-9, the J call TRBJ1-2; unclear D gene. Trimming stripped 5 bases from V and 0 bases from J, with 16 bases between. The CDR3 is made up of 16 amino acids. Germline V gives CDR1 SEHNR, CDR2 FQNEAQ (reference sequence).

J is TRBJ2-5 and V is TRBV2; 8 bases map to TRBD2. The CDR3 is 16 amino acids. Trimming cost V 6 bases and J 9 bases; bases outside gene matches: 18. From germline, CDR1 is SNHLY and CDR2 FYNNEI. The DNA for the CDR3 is TGTGCCAGCAGCTTCCCGGGGGGGGATGCCAAAGTTGCCCAGTACTTC. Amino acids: CASSFPGGDAKVAQYF.

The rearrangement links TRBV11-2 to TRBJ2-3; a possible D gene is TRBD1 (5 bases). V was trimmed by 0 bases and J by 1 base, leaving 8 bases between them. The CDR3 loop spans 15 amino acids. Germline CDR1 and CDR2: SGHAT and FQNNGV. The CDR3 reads CASSLEGLRTDTQYF. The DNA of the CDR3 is TGTGCCAGCAGCTTAGAGGGGCTACGCACAGATACGCAGTATTTT.

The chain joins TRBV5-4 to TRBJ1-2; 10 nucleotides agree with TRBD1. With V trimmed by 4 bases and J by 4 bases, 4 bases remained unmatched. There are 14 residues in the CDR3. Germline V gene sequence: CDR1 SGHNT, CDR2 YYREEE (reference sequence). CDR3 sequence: CASSLTGGLYGYTF. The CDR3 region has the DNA TGTGCCAGCAGCCTGACAGGGGGCCTCTATGGCTACACCTTC.

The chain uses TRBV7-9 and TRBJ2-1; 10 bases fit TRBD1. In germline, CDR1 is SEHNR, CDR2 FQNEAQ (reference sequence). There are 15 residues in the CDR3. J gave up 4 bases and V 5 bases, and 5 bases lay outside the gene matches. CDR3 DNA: TGTGCCAGCAGCCAACCGGGACAGGGGTACAATGAGCAGTTCTTC. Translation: CASSQPGQGYNEQFF.

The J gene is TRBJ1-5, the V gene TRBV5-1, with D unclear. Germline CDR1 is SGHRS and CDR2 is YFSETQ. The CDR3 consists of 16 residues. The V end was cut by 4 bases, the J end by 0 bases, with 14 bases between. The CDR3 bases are TGCGCCAGCAGCCCCGGAGATTTGAATAGCAATCAGCCCCAGCATTTT. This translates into CASSPGDLNSNQPQHF.